The 26 T cell receptor beta chains below all came from one sample that was sequenced in a study of blood T cell repertoires in COVID-19. Generated by immunoSEQ multiplex PCR, the TCRdb table keeps only in-frame clones and is missing some. Of some 150,000 clones in the sample, roughly 84% were seen once. Input material: peripheral blood. These receptors were obtained from a man between 40 and 49 years old with acute or convalescent COVID-19.

This clone was recorded once. The chain is built from TRBV7-2 and TRBJ1-1, with 9 bases identical to TRBD1. From germline, CDR1 is SGHTA and CDR2 FQGNSA. The CDR3 sequence is 15 residues long. V shed 3 bases, J shed 5 bases, and the junction held 7 bases outside the gene matches. CDR3 in amino acids: CASSLYGTGNTEAFF. The CDR3 DNA sequence: TGTGCCAGCAGCTTGTACGGGACAGGGAATACTGAAGCTTTCTTT.

This chain joins TRBV14 and TRBJ1-5; 7 bases are shared with TRBD1. The J segment lost 5 bases and the V segment lost 4 bases, leaving 5 bases of the junction unmatched. The V gene's germline CDR1 is SGHDN and CDR2 FVKESK. There are 14 residues in the CDR3. CDR3 amino acids: CASSRRQGHQPQHF. CDR3 bases: TGTGCCAGCAGCCGAAGACAGGGCCATCAGCCCCAGCATTTT.

The chain employs TRBV27 and TRBJ1-4; 8 bases line up with TRBD1. V lost 6 bases and J lost 5; bases outside the gene matches: 8. There are 15 residues in the CDR3. Germline-derived CDR1 and CDR2 are MNHEY and SMNVEV (reference sequence). CDR3 loop: CASSRGQALNEKLFF. The CDR3, as DNA: TGTGCCAGCAGCAGGGGACAGGCTCTGAATGAAAAACTGTTTTTT.

V usage is TRBV4-2 and J usage is TRBJ2-5, with 10 positions matching TRBD2. Per germline, CDR1 LGHNA and CDR2 YNFKEQ. V lost 1 base, J lost 5 bases, and 10 bases stayed unmatched. The CDR3 length is 17 residues. CDR3 in DNA: TGTGCCAGCAGCCAAGTGGCTAGCGGGGGCCTAAGGGAGACCCAGTACTTC. This translates into CASSQVASGGLRETQYF.

The chain employs TRBV10-1 and TRBJ2-3, with 11 bases matching TRBD2. The germline CDR1 and CDR2 sequences are WNHNN and SYGVQD (reference sequence). This CDR3 is 14 amino acids long. The trim removed 2 bases at V and 5 bases at J, leaving 0 bases unmatched. The CDR3 nucleotides read TGCGCCAGCAGTGAGGGGACTAGCGGAGATACGCAGTATTTT. Translating it yields CASSEGTSGDTQYF.

The genes are TRBV11-3 and TRBJ2-1; 11 bases are a match to TRBD2. This CDR3 contains 14 residues. Per germline, CDR1 SGHNT and CDR2 YENEEA. V dropped 5 bases and J dropped 9; count of bases not matched to a gene: 6. CDR3 amino acids: CASSPLAGGLEQFF. The CDR3 region has the DNA TGTGCCAGCAGCCCCCTAGCGGGGGGCCTTGAGCAGTTCTTC.

The chain is built from TRBV3-1 (or the pseudogene TRBV3-2) and TRBJ2-7; 7 bases map to TRBD2. V trimming: 4 bases; J trimming: 6 bases; junction bases outside the gene matches: 9. Germline CDR1 and CDR2: LGHDT and YNNKEL (reference sequence). The CDR3 extends over 14 amino acids. CDR3 nucleotide sequence: TGTGCCAGCAGCCTCAGGCGGGGGACGGGCGAGCAGTACTTC. Residues: CASSLRRGTGEQYF.

This clone has a single count. The chain recombines TRBV18 with TRBJ1-1; D gene uncertain. The germline gives CDR1 KGHSH, CDR2 LQKENI. V was clipped by 3 bases and J by 1 base, with 9 bases between them. There are 14 residues in the CDR3. CDR3 in amino acids: CASSPGSSNTEAFF. The CDR3 bases are TGTGCCAGCTCACCGGGGAGTTCGAACACTGAAGCTTTCTTT. Full variable domain (outside the CDR3, taken from reference TRBV18 and TRBJ1-1): NAGVMQNPRHLVRRRGQEARLRCSPMKGHSHVYWYRQLPEEGLKFMVYLQKENIIDESGMPKERFSAEFPKEGPSILRIQQVVRGDSAAYFCASSPGSSNTEAFFGQGTRLTVV.

This CDR3 reads CAAGGTIGNTIYF. The CDR3 nucleotides are TGCGCCGCCGGGGGGACAATAGGGAACACCATATATTTT. The chain joins TRBV10-2 to TRBJ1-3; TRBD1 might be the D (6 bases). Germline V gene lookup returns CDR1 WSHSY and CDR2 SAAADI. The V gene lost 11 bases and the J gene lost 7 bases, with 18 bases spanning the gap. The CDR3 length is 13 residues.

The rearrangement links TRBV5-6 to TRBJ2-5; a possible D gene is TRBD2 (7 bases). The germline gives CDR1 SGHDT, CDR2 YYEEEE. This CDR3 is built from 16 residues. Trimming took 2 bases from V and 1 from J, leaving 15 bases between them. The CDR3 DNA sequence: TGTGCCAGCAGCTTAGGTGGGGGGGCCACCCAAGAGACCCAGTACTTC. Encoded protein: CASSLGGGATQETQYF.

This clone appeared a single time. The J gene is TRBJ2-3, the V gene TRBV15; 10 bases fit TRBD1. After removal of 1 base from V and 1 base from J, the junction contained 5 bases not matched to a gene. The CDR3 runs to 17 residues. Germline lookup yields CDR1 LNHNV and CDR2 YYDKDF (reference sequence). The CDR3 DNA sequence: TGTGCCACCAGCAGAGGACAGGGGGCGATTGGCACAGATACGCAGTATTTT. Residues: CATSRGQGAIGTDTQYF.

This rearrangement joins TRBV19 to TRBJ1-4, with D possibly being TRBD1 (6 bases). The germline gives CDR1 LNHDA, CDR2 SQIVND (reference sequence). The CDR3 is made up of 15 amino acids. Trimming took 5 bases from V and 6 from J, leaving 16 bases between them. CDR3 in DNA: TGTGCCAGTAGTTCACCCGGGACATCGGATGAAAAACTGTTTTTT. Translation gives CASSSPGTSDEKLFF. The full variable domain, in which reference TRBV19 and TRBJ1-4 provide the parts outside the CDR3, is DGGITQSPKYLFRKEGQNVTLSCEQNLNHDAMYWYRQDPGQGLRLIYYSQIVNDFQKGDIAEGYSVSREKKESFPLTVTSAQKNPTAFYLCASSSPGTSDEKLFFGSGTQLSVL.

For the CDR3, the DNA is TGTGCCAGCAGCGCCAACAGGGGAAGGCCCTATGAGCAGTTCTTC. It codes for CASSANRGRPYEQFF. This rearrangement joins TRBV11-2 to TRBJ2-1, with 7 bases matching TRBD1. With 5 bases clipped from V and 8 bases from J, the junction kept 12 bases outside the gene matches. The CDR3 has 15 residues. Germline V gene lookup returns CDR1 SGHAT and CDR2 FQNNGV.

The chain is built from TRBV9 and TRBJ1-1; the D is unclear. The CDR3 is 14 residues long. V was trimmed by 5 bases and J by 0 bases, leaving 11 bases between them. Looked up from germline, CDR1 is SGDLS and CDR2 is YYNGEE. In nucleotides, the CDR3 is TGTGCCAGCAGTCTGGGAGCCATGAACACTGAAGCTTTCTTT. Protein sequence: CASSLGAMNTEAFF.

Ten or more counts support this clone. The V call is TRBV6-2 or TRBV6-3, the J call TRBJ1-5, with 7 bases fitting TRBD1. This CDR3 is 15 amino acids long. V dropped 2 bases and J dropped 7; count of bases not matched to a gene: 8. Germline V gene data show CDR1 as MNHEY and CDR2 as SVGEGT. The CDR3 DNA reads TGTGCCAGCAGTTACGGGTCAGGGGGAGTACAGCCCCAGCATTTT. It yields the protein CASSYGSGGVQPQHF.

The rearrangement uses TRBV11-2 and TRBJ1-4, with D possibly TRBD1 on 5 matching bases. CDR3 length: 14 residues. CDR1 and CDR2 from the germline V gene are SGHAT and FQNNGV. The germline V and J ends were trimmed by 7 bases and 8 bases, with 17 bases remaining between them. The CDR3 bases are TGTGCCAGCACCTCCGGGGGAAGTTACGAAAAACTGTTTTTT. Residues: CASTSGGSYEKLFF.

The V and J genes are TRBV6-5 and TRBJ1-3, with 7 bases fitting TRBD1. Trimming at V came to 2 bases and at J to 6 bases, leaving 7 bases not matched to a gene. CDR1 and CDR2 (germline): MNHEY, SVGAGI. This CDR3 comprises 15 residues. CDR3 nucleotide sequence: TGTGCCAGCAGTTACACCACAGGGGTCCTAAACACCATATATTTT. It specifies CASSYTTGVLNTIYF.

V gene TRBV5-4 combines with J gene TRBJ2-2; TRBD1 matches 7 bases. There are 16 residues in the CDR3. Germline V gives CDR1 SGHNT, CDR2 YYREEE (reference sequence). The V gene end was trimmed by 4 bases and the J gene end by 0 bases; junction bases not matched to a gene: 6. CDR3 protein: CASSDGQAANTGELFF. The CDR3 nucleotides are TGTGCCAGCAGCGACGGACAGGCAGCGAACACCGGGGAGCTGTTTTTT.

This chain connects TRBV19 to TRBJ1-5, with TRBD1 identical over 7 bases. The V gene end was trimmed by 6 bases and the J gene end by 0 bases; junction bases not matched to a gene: 11. Germline V gives CDR1 LNHDA, CDR2 SQIVND (reference sequence). This CDR3 spans 17 amino acids. The DNA of the CDR3 is TGTGCCAGTAGCATTTCTTACAGGGGCTATAGCAATCAGCCCCAGCATTTT. Translated: CASSISYRGYSNQPQHF.

V is TRBV12-5 and J is TRBJ1-2; TRBD1 aligns across 7 bases. Germline trimming cut 5 bases from V and 7 bases from J; bases unmatched to any gene: 7. This CDR3 is built from 13 residues. Looked up from germline, CDR1 is LGHNT and CDR2 is FRNRAP. Here the CDR3 DNA reads TGTGCTAGTGGTACCGAGGGGGCGCCTGGCTACACCTTC. Its protein product is CASGTEGAPGYTF.

The count of this clone is one. The chain has TRBV9 and TRBJ2-1; 8 nucleotides agree with TRBD2. This CDR3 comprises 16 residues. Germline CDR1 SGDLS, CDR2 YYNGEE. Losses at the gene ends were 0 bases for V and 6 bases for J; bases not matched to a gene: 8. CDR3 coding DNA: TGTGCCAGCAGCGTAGTGGCGGGGGGAACAGCCAATGAGCAGTTCTTC. It encodes CASSVVAGGTANEQFF. Filled out from reference TRBV9 and TRBJ2-1, the complete variable domain reads DSGVTQTPKHLITATGQRVTLRCSPRSGDLSVYWYQQSLDQGLQFLIQYYNGEERAKGNILERFSAQQFPDLHSELNLSSLELGDSALYFCASSVVAGGTANEQFFGPGTRLTVL.

The chain joins TRBV3-1 (or the pseudogene TRBV3-2) to TRBJ1-2; no definite D call. Between the trimmed V and J ends, which lost 1 base and 4 bases, there was a span of 7 bases. Germline V CDR1 and CDR2: LGHDT, YNNKEL (reference sequence). The CDR3 length is 13 residues. CDR3 residues: CASSQAGIYGYTF. CDR3 sequence (DNA): TGTGCCAGCAGCCAAGCCGGGATCTATGGCTACACCTTC.

This clone was recorded only once. This chain connects TRBV5-1 to TRBJ2-1; D unclear. CDR1 is SGHRS, CDR2 YFSETQ, per germline. The length of the CDR3 is 16 residues. V lost 0 bases, J lost 4 bases, and 14 bases lay in between. The CDR3: CASSLGLSAIYNEQFF. The CDR3 DNA reads as TGCGCCAGCAGCTTGGGACTCTCCGCTATTTACAATGAGCAGTTCTTC.

The rearrangement links TRBV9 to TRBJ2-5; TRBD2 matches 12 bases. The V segment lost 3 bases and the J segment 5 bases; nucleotides outside the gene matches: 8. The CDR3 covers 16 residues. Germline V gene sequence: CDR1 SGDLS, CDR2 YYNGEE. CDR3 nucleotides: TGTGCCAGCAGCGCCCTAGCGGGGGGGACCCCCGAGACCCAGTACTTC. This gives the protein CASSALAGGTPETQYF. Looking up the rest from reference TRBV9 and TRBJ2-5 gives the full variable domain: DSGVTQTPKHLITATGQRVTLRCSPRSGDLSVYWYQQSLDQGLQFLIQYYNGEERAKGNILERFSAQQFPDLHSELNLSSLELGDSALYFCASSALAGGTPETQYFGPGTRLLVL.

This rearrangement joins TRBV6-4 to TRBJ1-2, with 9 bases that match TRBD1. The CDR3 loop spans 15 amino acids. Looked up from germline, CDR1 is MRHNA and CDR2 is SNTAGT. The CDR3 sequence is CARSGTGTTNYGYTF. The CDR3 DNA reads as TGTGCGCGGTCCGGGACAGGGACCACTAACTATGGCTACACCTTC.

This chain uses TRBV19 with TRBJ1-6, with a possible D match to TRBD1 (5 bases). Trimming removed 9 bases from V and 7 bases from J, with 13 bases in between. The CDR3 sequence is 13 residues long. Germline CDR1 LNHDA, CDR2 SQIVND (reference sequence). This CDR3 is CASQTAGNSPLHF. The CDR3 coding sequence is TGTGCCAGCCAAACTGCAGGGAATTCACCCCTCCACTTT.